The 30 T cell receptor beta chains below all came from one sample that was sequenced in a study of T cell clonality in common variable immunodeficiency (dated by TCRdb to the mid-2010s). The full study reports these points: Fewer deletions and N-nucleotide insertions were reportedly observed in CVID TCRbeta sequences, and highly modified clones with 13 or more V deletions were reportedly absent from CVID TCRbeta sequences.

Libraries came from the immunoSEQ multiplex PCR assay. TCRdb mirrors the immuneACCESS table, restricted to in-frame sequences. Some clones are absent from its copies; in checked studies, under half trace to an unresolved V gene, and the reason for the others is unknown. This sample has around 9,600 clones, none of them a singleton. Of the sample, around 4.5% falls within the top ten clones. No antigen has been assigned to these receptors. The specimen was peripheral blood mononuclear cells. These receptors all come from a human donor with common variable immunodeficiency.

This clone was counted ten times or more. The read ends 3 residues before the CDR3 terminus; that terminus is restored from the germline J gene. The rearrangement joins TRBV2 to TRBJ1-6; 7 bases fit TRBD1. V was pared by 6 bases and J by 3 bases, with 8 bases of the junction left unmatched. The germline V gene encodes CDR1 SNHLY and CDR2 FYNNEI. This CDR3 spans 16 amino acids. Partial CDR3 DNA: TGTGCCAGCAGACAAACTGGGACAGTCTATAATTCACCC. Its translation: CASRQTGTVYNSP. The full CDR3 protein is CASRQTGTVYNSPLHF.

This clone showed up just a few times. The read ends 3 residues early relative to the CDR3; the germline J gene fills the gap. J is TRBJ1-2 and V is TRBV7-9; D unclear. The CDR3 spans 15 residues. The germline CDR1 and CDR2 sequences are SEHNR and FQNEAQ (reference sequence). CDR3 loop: CASSLESWADTRYTF. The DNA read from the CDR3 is TGTGCCAGCAGCTTAGAAAGTTGGGCAGACACGAGG.

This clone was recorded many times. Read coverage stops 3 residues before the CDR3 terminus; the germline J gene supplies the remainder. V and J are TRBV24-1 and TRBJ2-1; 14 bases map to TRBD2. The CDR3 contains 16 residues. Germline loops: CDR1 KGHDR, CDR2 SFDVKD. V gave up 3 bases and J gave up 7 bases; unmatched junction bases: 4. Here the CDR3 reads CATSDPRLAGGNEQFF. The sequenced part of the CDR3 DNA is TGTGCCACCAGTGATCCTCGACTAGCGGGAGGGAATGAG.

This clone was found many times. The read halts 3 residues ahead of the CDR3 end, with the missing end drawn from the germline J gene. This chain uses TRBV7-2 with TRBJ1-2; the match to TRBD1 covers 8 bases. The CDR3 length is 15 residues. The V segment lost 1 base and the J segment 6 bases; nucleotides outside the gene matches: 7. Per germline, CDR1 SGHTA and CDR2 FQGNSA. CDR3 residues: CASSLGGQGADGYTF. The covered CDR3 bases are TGTGCCAGCAGCTTAGGAGGGCAGGGGGCGGATGGC.

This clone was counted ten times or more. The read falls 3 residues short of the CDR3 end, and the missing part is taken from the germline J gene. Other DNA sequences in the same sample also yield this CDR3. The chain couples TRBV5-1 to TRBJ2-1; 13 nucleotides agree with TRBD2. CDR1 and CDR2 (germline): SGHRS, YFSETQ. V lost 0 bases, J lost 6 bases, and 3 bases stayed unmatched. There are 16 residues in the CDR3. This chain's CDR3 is CASSLDGTSGVNEQFF. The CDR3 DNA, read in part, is TGCGCCAGCAGCTTGGACGGGACTAGCGGGGTCAATGAG.

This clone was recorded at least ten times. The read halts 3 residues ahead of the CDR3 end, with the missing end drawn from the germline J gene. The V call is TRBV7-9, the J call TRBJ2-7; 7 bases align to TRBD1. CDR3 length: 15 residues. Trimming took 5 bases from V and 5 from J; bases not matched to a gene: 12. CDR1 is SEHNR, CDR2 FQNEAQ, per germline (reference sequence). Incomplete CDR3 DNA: TGTGCCAGCAGCACATTAGACGACAGGGCTGACGAG. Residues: CASSTLDDRADE. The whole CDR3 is CASSTLDDRADEQYF.

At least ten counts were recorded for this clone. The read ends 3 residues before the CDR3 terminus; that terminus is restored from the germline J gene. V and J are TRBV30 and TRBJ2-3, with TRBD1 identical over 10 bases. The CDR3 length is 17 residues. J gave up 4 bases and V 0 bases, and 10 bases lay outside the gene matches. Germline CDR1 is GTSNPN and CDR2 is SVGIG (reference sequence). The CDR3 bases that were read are TGTGCCTGGAGTGTACAGAGACAGGGGGCTCGGGCAGATACG. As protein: CAWSVQRQGARADT. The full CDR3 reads CAWSVQRQGARADTQYF. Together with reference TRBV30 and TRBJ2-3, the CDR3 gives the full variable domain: SQTIHQWPATLVQPVGSPLSLECTVEGTSNPNLYWYRQAAGRGLQLLFYSVGIGQISSEVPQNLSASRPQDRQFILSSKKLLLSDSGFYLCAWSVQRQGARADTQYFGPGTRLTVL.

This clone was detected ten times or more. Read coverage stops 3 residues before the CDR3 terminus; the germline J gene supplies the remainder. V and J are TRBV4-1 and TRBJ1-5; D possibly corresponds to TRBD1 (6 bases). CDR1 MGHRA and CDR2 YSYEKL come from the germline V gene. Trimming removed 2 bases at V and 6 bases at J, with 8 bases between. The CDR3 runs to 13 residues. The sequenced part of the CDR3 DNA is TGCGCCAGCAGCCAACTACAGGGTCAGCCC. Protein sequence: CASSQLQGQP. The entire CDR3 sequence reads CASSQLQGQPQHF.

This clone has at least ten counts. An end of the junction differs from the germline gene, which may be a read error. CDR3 in amino acids: CRATLLEKLFF. Incomplete CDR3 DNA: TGCAGGGCTACCCTCCTCGAAAAA. The V and J genes are TRBV20-1 and TRBJ1-4, with D unresolved. Read sequence stops 3 residues before the CDR3 end, and the germline J gene provides the missing end. Germline V gives CDR1 DFQATT, CDR2 SNEGSKA (reference sequence). The CDR3 runs 11 residues.

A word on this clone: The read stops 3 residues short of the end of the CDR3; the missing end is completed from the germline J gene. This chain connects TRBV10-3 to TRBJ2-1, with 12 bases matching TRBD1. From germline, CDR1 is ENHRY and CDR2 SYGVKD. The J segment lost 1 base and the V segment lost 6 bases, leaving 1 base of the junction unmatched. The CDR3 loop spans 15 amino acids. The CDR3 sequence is CAIRGQGASYNEQFF. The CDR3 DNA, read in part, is TGTGCCATCAGGGGACAGGGGGCGTCCTACAATGAG.

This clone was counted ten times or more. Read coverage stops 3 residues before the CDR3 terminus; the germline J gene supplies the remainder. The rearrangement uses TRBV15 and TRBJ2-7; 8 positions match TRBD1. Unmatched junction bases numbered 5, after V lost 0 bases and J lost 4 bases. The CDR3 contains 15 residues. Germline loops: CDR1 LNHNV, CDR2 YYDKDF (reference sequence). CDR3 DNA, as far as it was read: TGTGCCACCAGCAGAGAGCCAGGGGGCTCTTACGAG. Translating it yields CATSREPGGSYE. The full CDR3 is CATSREPGGSYEQYF.

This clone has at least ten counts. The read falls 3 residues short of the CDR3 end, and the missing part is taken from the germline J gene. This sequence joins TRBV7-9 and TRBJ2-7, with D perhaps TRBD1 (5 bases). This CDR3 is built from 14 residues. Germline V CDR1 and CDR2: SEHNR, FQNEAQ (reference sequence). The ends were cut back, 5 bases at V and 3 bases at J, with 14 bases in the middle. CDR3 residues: CASSAWQGNYEQYF. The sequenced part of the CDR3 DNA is TGTGCCAGCAGCGCCTGGCAGGGTAACTACGAG.

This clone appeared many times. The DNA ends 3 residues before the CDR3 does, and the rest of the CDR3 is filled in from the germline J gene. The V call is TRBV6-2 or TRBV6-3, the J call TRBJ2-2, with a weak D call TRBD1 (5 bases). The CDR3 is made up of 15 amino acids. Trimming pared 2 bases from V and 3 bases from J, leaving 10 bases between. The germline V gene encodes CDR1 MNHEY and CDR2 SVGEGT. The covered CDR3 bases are TGTGCCAGCAGTTACGCCGGCAGGGACACCGGGGAG. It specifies CASSYAGRDTGE. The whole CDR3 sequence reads CASSYAGRDTGELFF.

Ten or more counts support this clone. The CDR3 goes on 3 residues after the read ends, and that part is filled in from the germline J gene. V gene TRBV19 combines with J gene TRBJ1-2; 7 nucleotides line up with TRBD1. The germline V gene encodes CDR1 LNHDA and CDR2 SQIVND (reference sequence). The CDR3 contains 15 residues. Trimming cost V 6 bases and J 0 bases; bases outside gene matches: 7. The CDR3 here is CASRAGTAPNYGYTF. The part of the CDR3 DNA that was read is TGTGCCAGTAGAGCCGGGACAGCCCCTAACTATGGC.

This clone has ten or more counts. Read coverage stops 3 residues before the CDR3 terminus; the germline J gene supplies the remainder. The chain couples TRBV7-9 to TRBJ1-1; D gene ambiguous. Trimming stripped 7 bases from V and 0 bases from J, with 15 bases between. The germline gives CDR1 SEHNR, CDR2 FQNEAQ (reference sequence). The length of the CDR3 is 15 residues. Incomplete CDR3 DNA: TGTGCCAGCACTGTCTTGGCAAATATGAACACTGAA. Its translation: CASTVLANMNTE. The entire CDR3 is CASTVLANMNTEAFF.

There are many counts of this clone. CDR3 DNA (partial): TGTGCCAGTAGTACCCGGAAAACCGGACAGGGGGTGGGCTACAATGAG. Protein: CASSTRKTGQGVGYNE. The entire CDR3 reads CASSTRKTGQGVGYNEQFF. The chain links TRBV19 to TRBJ2-1, with 10 bases identical to TRBD1. The observed sequence ends 3 residues before the CDR3 terminus, with the missing tail filled in from the germline J gene. The germline CDR1 and CDR2 sequences are LNHDA and SQIVND (reference sequence). The CDR3 has 19 residues. With V trimmed by 4 bases and J by 3 bases, 15 bases remained unmatched.

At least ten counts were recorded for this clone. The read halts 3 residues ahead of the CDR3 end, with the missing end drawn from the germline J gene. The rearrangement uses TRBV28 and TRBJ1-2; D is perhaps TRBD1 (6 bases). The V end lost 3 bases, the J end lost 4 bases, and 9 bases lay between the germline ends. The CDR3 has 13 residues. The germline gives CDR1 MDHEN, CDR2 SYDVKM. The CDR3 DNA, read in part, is TGTGCCAGCAGTTTGCGGGACACCTATGGC. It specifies CASSLRDTYG. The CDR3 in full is CASSLRDTYGYTF.

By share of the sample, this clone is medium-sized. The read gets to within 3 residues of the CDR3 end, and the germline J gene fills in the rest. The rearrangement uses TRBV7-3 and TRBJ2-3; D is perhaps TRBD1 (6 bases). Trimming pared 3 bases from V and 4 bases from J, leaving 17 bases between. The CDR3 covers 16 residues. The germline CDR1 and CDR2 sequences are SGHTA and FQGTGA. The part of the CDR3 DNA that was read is TGTGCCAGCAGCTTGACAGGAAACGAAGTGGCAGATACG. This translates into CASSLTGNEVADT. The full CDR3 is CASSLTGNEVADTQYF. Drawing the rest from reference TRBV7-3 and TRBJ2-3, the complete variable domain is GAGVSQTPSNKVTEKGKYVELRCDPISGHTALYWYRQSLGQGPEFLIYFQGTGAADDSGLPNDRFFAVRPEGSVSTLKIQRTERGDSAVYLCASSLTGNEVADTQYFGPGTRLTVL.

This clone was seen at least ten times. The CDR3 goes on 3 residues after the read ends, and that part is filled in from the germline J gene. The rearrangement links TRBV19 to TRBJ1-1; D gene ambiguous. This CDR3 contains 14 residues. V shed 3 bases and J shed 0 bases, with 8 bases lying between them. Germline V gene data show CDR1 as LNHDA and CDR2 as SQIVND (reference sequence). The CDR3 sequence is CASSIGVMNTEAFF. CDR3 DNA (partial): TGTGCCAGTAGTATCGGGGTCATGAACACTGAA. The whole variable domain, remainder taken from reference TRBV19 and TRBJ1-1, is DGGITQSPKYLFRKEGQNVTLSCEQNLNHDAMYWYRQDPGQGLRLIYYSQIVNDFQKGDIAEGYSVSREKKESFPLTVTSAQKNPTAFYLCASSIGVMNTEAFFGQGTRLTVV.

This CDR3 reads CASSLDRGTEAFF. CDR3 bases read: TGCGCCAGCAGCTTAGACAGGGGTACTGAA. The chain combines TRBV5-1 with TRBJ1-1; TRBD1 matches 8 bases. The read terminates 3 residues before the CDR3 end, so the remaining end is supplied by the germline J gene. The junction had 2 bases not matched to a gene; V was cut back by 2 bases and J by 5 bases. The CDR3 is 13 amino acids. Germline V CDR1 and CDR2: SGHRS, YFSETQ.

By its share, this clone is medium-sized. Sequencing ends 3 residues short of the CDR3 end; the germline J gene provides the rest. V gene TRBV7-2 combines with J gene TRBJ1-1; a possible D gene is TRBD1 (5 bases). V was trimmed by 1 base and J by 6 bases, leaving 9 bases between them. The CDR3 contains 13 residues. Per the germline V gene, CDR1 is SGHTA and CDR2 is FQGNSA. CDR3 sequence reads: CASSLGSGPEAFF. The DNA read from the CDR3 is TGTGCCAGCAGCTTAGGATCAGGGCCTGAA.

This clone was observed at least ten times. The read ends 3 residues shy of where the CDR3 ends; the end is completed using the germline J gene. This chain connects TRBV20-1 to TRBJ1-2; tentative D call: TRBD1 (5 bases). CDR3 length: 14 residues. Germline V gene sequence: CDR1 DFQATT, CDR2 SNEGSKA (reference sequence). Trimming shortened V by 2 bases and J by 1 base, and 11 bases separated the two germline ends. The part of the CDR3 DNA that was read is TGCAGTGCTAGAAGGACAACGCGTAACTATGGC. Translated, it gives CSARRTTRNYG. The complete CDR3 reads CSARRTTRNYGYTF.

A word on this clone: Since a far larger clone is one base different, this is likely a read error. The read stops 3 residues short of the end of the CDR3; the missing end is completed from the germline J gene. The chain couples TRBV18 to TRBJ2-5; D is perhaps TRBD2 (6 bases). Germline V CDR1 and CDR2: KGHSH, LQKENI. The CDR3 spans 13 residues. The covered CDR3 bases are TGTGCCCGCTCACCACGGAGGGAAGAGACC. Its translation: CARSPRREET. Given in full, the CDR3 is CARSPRREETQYF.

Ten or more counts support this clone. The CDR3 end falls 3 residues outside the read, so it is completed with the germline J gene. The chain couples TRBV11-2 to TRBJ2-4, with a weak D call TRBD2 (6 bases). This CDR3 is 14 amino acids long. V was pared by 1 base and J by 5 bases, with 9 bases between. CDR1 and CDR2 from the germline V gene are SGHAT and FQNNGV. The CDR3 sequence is CASSLGDLENIQYF. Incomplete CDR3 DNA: TGTGCCAGCAGCTTAGGGGACTTGGAAAACATT. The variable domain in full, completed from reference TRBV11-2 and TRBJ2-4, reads EAGVAQSPRYKIIEKRQSVAFWCNPISGHATLYWYQQILGQGPKLLIQFQNNGVVDDSQLPKDRFSAERLKGVDSTLKIQPAKLEDSAVYLCASSLGDLENIQYFGAGTRLSVL.

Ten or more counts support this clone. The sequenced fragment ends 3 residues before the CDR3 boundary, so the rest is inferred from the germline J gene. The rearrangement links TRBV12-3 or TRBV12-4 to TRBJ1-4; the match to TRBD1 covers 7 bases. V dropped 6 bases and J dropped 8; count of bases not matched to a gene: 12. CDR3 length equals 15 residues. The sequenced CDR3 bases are TGTGCCAGCAGCCGAGGACAGGTTGATTTGGAAAAA. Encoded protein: CASSRGQVDLEK. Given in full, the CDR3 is CASSRGQVDLEKLFF.

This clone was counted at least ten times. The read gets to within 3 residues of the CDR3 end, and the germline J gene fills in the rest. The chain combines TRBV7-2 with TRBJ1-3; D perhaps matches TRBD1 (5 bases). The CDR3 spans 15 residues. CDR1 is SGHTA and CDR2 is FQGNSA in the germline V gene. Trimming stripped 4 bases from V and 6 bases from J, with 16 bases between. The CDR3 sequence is CASSSRGLAINTIYF. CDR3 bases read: TGTGCCAGCAGCTCGAGGGGACTGGCGATAAACACC.

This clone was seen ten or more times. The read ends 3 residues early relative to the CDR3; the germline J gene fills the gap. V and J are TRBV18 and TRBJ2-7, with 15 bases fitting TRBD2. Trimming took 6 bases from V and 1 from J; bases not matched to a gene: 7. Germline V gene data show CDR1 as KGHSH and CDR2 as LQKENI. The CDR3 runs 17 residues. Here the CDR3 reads CASSHGLAGGPSYEQYF. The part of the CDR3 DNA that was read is TGTGCCAGCTCCCACGGACTAGCGGGAGGGCCATCCTACGAG.

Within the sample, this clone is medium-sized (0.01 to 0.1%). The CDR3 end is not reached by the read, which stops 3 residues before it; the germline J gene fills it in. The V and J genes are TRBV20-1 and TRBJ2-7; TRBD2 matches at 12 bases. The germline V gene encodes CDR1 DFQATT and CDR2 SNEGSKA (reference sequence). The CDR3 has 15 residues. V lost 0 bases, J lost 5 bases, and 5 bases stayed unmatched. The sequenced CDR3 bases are TGCAGTGCTAGAGATCTAGCGGGAGGGCCCCACGAG. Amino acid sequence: CSARDLAGGPHE. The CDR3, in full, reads CSARDLAGGPHEQYF.

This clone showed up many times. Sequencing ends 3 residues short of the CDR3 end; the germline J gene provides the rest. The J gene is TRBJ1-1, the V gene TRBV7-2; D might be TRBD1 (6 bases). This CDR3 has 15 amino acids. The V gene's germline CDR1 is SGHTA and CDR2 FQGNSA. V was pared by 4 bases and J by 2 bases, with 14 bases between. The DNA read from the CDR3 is TGTGCCAGCAGCTCGAGAACGGACAGAAACACTGAA. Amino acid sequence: CASSSRTDRNTE. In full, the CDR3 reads CASSSRTDRNTEAFF.

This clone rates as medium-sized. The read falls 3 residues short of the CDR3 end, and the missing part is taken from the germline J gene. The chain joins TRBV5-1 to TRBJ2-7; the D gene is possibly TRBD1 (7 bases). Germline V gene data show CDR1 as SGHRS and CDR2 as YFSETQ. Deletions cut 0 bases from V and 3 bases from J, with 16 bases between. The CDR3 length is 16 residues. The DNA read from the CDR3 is TGCGCCAGCAGCTTGGGGGGGGACAGTAAACTCTACGAG. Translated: CASSLGGDSKLYE. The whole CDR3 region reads CASSLGGDSKLYEQYF.